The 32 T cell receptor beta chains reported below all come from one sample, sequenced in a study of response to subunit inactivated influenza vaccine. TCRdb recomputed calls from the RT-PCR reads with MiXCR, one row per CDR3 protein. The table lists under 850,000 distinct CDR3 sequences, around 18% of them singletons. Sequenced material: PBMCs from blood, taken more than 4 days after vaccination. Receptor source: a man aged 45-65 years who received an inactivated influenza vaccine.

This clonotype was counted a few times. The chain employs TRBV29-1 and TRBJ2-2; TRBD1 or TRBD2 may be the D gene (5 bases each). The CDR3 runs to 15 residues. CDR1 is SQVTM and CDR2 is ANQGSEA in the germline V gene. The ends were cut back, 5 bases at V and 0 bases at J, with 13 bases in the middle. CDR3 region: CSVLGWGTNTGELFF. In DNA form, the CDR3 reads TGCAGCGTTTTGGGGTGGGGGACGAACACCGGGGAGCTGTTTTTT.

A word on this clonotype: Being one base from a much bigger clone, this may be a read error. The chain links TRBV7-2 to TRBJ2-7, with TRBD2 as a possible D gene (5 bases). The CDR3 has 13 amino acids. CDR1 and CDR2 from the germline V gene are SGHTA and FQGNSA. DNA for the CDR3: TGTGCCGGCAGCTTAGCGAAAAACTACGAGCAGTACTTC. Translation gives CAGSLAKNYEQYF.

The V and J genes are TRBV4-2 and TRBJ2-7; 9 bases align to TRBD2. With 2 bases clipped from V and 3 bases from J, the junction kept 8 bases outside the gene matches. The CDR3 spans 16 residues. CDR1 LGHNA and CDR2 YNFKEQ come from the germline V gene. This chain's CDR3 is CASSQSSAGGVYEQYF. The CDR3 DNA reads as TGTGCCAGCAGCCAATCATCGGCGGGAGGGGTCTACGAGCAGTACTTC.

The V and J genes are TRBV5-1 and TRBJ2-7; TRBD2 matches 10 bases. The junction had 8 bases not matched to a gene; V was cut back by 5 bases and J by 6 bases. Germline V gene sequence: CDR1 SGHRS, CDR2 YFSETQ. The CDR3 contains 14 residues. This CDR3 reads CASRRASGRTEQYF. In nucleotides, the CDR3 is TGCGCCAGCAGAAGGGCTAGCGGGAGAACCGAGCAGTACTTC.

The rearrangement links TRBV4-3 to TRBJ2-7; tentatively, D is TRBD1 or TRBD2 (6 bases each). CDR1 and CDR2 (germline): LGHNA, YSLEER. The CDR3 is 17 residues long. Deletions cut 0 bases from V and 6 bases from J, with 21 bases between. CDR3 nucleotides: TGCGCCAGCAGCCAAGATGTCCCCCGTCCGGGGGCCACCGAGCAGTACTTC. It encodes CASSQDVPRPGATEQYF.

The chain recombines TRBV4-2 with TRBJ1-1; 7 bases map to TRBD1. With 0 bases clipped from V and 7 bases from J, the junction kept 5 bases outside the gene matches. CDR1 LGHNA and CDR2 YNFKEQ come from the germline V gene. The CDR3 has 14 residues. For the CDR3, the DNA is TGTGCCAGCAGCCAAGATTGGGACAGTTTTGAAGCTTTCTTT. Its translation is CASSQDWDSFEAFF.

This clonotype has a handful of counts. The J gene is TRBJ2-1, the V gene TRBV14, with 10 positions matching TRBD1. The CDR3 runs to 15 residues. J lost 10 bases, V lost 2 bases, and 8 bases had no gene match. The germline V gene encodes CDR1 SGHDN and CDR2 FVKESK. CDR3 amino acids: CASSQYGTGVSEQFF. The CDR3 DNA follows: TGTGCCAGCAGCCAATATGGGACAGGGGTTAGCGAGCAGTTCTTC.

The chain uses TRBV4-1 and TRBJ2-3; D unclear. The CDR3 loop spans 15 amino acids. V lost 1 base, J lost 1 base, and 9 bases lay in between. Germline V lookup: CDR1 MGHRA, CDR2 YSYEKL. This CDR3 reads CASSQGQMGTDTQYF. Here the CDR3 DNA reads TGCGCCAGCAGCCAAGGACAAATGGGCACAGATACGCAGTATTTT.

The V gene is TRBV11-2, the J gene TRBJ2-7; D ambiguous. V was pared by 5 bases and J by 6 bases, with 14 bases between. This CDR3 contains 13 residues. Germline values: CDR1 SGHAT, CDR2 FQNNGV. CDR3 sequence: CASSTPGIGEQYF. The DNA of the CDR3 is TGTGCCAGCAGCACCCCAGGAATTGGCGAGCAGTACTTC.

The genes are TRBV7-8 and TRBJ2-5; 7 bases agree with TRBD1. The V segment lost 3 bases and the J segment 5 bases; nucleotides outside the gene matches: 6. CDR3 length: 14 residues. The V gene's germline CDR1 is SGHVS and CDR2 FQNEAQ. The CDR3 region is CASSFKGAKETQYF. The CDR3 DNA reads TGTGCCAGCAGCTTCAAGGGGGCGAAGGAGACCCAGTACTTC. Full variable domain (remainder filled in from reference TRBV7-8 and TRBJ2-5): GAGVSQSPRYKVAKRGQDVALRCDPISGHVSLFWYQQALGQGPEFLTYFQNEAQLDKSGLPSDRFFAERPEGSVSTLKIQRTQQEDSAVYLCASSFKGAKETQYFGPGTRLLVL.

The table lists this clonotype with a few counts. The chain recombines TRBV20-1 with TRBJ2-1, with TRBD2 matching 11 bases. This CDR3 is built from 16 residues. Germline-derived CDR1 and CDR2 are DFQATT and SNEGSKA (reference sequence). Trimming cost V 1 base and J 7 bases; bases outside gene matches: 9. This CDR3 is CSARALLAGVFNEQFF. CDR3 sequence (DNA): TGCAGTGCTAGAGCCCTACTAGCGGGAGTTTTTAATGAGCAGTTCTTC.

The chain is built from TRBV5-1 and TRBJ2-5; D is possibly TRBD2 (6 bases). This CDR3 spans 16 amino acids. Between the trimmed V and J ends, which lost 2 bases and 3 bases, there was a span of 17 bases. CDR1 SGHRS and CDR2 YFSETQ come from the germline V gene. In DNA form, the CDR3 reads TGCGCCAGCAGCTTAAGACTAGGCCCCACAGAAGAGACCCAGTACTTC. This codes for CASSLRLGPTEETQYF.

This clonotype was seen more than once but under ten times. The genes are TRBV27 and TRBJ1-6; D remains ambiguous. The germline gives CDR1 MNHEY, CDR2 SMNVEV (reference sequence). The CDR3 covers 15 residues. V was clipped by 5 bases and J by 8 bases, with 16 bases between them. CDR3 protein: CASSTGTQFYSPLHF. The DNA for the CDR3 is TGTGCCAGCAGTACCGGTACCCAGTTTTATTCACCCCTCCACTTT.

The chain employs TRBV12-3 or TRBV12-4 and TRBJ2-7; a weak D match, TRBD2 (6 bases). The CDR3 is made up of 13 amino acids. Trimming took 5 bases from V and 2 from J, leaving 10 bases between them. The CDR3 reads CASSRGLPYEQYF. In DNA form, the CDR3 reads TGTGCCAGCAGTAGGGGACTCCCCTACGAGCAGTACTTC.

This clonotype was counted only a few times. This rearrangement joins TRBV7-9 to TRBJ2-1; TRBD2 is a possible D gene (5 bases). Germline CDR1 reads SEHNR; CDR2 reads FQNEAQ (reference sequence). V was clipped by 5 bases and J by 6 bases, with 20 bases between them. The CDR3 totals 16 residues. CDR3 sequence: CASSPSRGSAINEQFF. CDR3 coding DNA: TGTGCCAGCAGCCCCTCTCGAGGGAGCGCGATCAATGAGCAGTTCTTC.

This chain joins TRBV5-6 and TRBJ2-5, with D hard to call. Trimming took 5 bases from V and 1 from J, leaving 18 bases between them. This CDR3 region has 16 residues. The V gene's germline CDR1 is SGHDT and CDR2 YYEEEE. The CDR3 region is CASRSQRRSLQETQYF. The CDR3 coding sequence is TGTGCCAGCAGATCCCAACGACGGAGCCTCCAAGAGACCCAGTACTTC.

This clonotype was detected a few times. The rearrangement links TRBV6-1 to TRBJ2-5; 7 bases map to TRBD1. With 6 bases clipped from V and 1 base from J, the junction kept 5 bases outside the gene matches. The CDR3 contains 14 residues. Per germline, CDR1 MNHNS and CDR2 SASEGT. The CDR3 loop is CASSLTGVQETQYF. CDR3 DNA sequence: TGTGCCAGCAGCCTAACAGGGGTCCAAGAGACCCAGTACTTC.

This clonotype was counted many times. This CDR3 is CASSQVFTSGGVVYNEQFF. For the CDR3, the DNA is TGCGCCAGCAGCCAAGTCTTCACCAGCGGGGGGGTCGTATACAATGAGCAGTTCTTC. The rearrangement links TRBV4-1 to TRBJ2-1; 10 bases agree with TRBD2. Germline loops: CDR1 MGHRA, CDR2 YSYEKL. The trim removed 1 base at V and 4 bases at J, leaving 13 bases unmatched. The CDR3 consists of 19 residues.

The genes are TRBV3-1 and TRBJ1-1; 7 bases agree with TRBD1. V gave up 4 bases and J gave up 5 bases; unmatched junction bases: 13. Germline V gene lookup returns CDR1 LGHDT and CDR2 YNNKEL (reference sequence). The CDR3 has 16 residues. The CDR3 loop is CASSPHDRARRTEAFF. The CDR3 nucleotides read TGTGCCAGCAGCCCACACGACAGGGCCAGGCGGACTGAAGCTTTCTTT.

CDR3 protein: CASSSRTVINTGELFF. Here the CDR3 DNA reads TGTGCCAGCAGCTCCCGGACAGTTATTAACACCGGGGAGCTGTTTTTT. The chain is built from TRBV7-6 and TRBJ2-2; D possibly corresponds to TRBD1 (6 bases). CDR3 length: 16 amino acids. Per germline, CDR1 SGHVS and CDR2 FNYEAQ. V lost 4 bases and J lost 2, with 14 bases in between.

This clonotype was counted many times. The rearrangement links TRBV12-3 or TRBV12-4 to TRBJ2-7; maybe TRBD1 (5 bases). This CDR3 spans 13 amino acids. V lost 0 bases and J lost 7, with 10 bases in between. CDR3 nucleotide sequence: TGTGCCAGCAGTTTAGCTGGGGCTGCAGAGCAGTACTTC. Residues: CASSLAGAAEQYF.

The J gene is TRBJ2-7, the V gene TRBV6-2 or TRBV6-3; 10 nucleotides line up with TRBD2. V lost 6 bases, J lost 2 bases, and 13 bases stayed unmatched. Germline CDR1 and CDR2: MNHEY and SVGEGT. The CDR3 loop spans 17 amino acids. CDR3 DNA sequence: TGTGCCAGCAGCCGACCCCGACTAGCGGGCCGAACCTACGAGCAGTACTTC. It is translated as CASSRPRLAGRTYEQYF.

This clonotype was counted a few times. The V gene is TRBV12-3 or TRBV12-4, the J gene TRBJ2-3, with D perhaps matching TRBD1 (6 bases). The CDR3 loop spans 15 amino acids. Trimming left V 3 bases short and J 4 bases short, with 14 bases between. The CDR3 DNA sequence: TGTGCCAGCAGTTTTTCCGGGTCAGGGGCAGATACGCAGTATTTT. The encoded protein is CASSFSGSGADTQYF.

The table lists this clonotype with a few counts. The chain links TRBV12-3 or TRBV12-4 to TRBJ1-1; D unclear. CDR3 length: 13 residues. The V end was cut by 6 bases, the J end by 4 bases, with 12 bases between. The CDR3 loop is CASSWAGRTEAFF. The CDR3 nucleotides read TGTGCCAGCAGCTGGGCGGGTCGCACTGAAGCTTTCTTT.

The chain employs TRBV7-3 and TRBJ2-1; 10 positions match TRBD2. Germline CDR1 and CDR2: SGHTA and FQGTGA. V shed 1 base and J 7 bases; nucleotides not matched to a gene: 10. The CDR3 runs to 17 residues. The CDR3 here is CASSLRRSGRAGNEQFF. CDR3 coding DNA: TGTGCCAGCAGCTTAAGACGAAGCGGGAGGGCGGGGAATGAGCAGTTCTTC.

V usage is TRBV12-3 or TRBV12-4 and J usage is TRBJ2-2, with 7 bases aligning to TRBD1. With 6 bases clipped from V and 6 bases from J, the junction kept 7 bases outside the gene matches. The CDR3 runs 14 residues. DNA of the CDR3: TGTGCCAGCAGCCCAACTGGGACAGCCGGGGAGCTGTTTTTT. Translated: CASSPTGTAGELFF.

The CDR3 region is CASSLTSGQFF. The CDR3 DNA follows: TGTGCCAGCAGCCTGACTAGCGGGCAGTTCTTC. The chain is built from TRBV7-2 and TRBJ2-1; TRBD2 aligns across 9 bases. Germline CDR1 SGHTA, CDR2 FQGNSA. With 5 bases clipped from V and 12 bases from J, the junction kept 2 bases outside the gene matches. This CDR3 has 11 residues.

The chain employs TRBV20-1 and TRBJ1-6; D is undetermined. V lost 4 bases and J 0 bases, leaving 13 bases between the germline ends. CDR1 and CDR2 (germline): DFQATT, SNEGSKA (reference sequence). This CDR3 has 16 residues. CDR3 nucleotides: TGCAGTGCTACGGGTCAGGCAAGCTCCTATAATTCACCCCTCCACTTT. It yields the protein CSATGQASSYNSPLHF.

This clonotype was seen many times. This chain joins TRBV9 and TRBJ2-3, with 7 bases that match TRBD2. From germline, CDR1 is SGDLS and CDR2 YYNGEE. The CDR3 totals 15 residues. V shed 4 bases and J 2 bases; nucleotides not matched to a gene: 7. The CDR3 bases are TGTGCCAGCAGCTCCGCGGGGGTGACCACAGATACGCAGTATTTT. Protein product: CASSSAGVTTDTQYF.

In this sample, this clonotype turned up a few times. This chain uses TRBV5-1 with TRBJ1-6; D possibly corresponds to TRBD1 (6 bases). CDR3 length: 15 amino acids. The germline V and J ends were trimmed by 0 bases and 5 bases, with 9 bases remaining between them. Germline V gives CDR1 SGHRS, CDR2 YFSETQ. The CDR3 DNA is TGCGCCAGCAGCTTGGAGGGACACGATAATTCACCCCTCCACTTT. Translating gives CASSLEGHDNSPLHF.

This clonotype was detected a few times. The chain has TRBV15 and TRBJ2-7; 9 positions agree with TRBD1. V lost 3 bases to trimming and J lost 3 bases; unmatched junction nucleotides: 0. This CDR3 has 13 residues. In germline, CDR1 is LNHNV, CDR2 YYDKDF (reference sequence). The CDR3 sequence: CATSRTGGYEQYF. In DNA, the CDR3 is TGTGCCACCAGCAGGACAGGGGGCTACGAGCAGTACTTC. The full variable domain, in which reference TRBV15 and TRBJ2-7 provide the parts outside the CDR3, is DAMVIQNPRYQVTQFGKPVTLSCSQTLNHNVMYWYQQKSSQAPKLLFHYYDKDFNNEADTPDNFQSRRPNTSFCFLDIRSPGLGDTAMYLCATSRTGGYEQYFGPGTRLTVT.

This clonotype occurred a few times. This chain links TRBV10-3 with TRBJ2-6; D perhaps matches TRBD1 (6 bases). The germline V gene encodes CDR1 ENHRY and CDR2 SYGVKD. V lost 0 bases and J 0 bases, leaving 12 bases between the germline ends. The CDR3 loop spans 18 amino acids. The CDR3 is CAISESGTLLSGANVLTF. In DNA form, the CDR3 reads TGTGCCATCAGTGAGTCCGGGACACTCCTCTCTGGGGCCAACGTCCTGACTTTC.